A selection of T cell receptor beta chains follows, all from one sample in a study of post-analysis software for immune sequencing data. TCRdb ran MiXCR on the PCR reads and lists one entry per CDR3 protein. The sample shows 450,000 to 650,000 distinct CDR3 sequences, about 40% of them seen only once. Sequenced input: blood. Receptors originate from a girl aged 5 to 17 with multiple sclerosis. CDR3s include the opening cysteine and the closing phenylalanine or tryptophan. D genes are given only for firm matches.

V	D	CDR3
TRBV5-1	TRBD1	CASRTGIYGYTF
TRBV6-1	TRBD2	CASSPGGLAGGKYQETQYF
TRBV3-1	-	CASRRTGPRETQYF
TRBV4-1	TRBD1	CASSFYVQGIGTDTQYF
TRBV12-3/TRBV12-4	TRBD2	CASTGGGAYEQFF
TRBV7-2	-	CATSYVEETQYF
TRBV12-5	-	CAGGRDGANVLTF
TRBV7-8	TRBD1	CASSTGQGPWEQYF
TRBV5-1	-	CASSLALGGDEQFF
TRBV20-1	-	CSAKSQRLTDTQYF
TRBV5-6	-	CASSKSGGDTEAFF
TRBV29-1	-	CSARQVAKNEQFF
TRBV5-1	-	CASSFRYGEDWGTEAFF
TRBV2	-	CASMSYGQYF
TRBV7-2	TRBD2	CASSVSGPGVEETQYF